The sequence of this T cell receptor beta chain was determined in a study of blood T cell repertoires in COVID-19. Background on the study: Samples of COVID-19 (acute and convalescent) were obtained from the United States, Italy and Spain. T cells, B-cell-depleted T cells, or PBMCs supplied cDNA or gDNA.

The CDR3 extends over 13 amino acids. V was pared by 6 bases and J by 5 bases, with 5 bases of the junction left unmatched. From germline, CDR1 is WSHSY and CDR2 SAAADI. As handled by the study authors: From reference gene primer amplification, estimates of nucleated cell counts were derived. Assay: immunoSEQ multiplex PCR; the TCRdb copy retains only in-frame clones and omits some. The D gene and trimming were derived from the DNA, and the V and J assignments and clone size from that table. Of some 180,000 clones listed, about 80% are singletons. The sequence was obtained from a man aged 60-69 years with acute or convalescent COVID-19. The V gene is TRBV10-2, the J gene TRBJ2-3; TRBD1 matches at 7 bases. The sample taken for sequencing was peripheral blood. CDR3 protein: CASRKGGEDTQYF. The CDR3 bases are TGCGCCAGCAGAAAAGGGGGCGAAGATACGCAGTATTTT.